This TCR beta chain originates from a study of T cells in Graves' hyperthyroidism and ophthalmopathy. Overall study findings and caveats: Most expanded thyroid clonotypes above 0.001 also appeared in blood. Prediction of ophthalmopathy progression came a median 6.5 months pre-onset.

About this clonotype itself: Its antigen remains unidentified.

Researchers took RNA transcripts and amplified the TCR beta CDR3 regions from them. Primed by the HTBI set, a first-round RT-PCR was run on the TCR CDR3. Each CDR3 protein gets one entry after TCRdb re-called the multiplex PCR reads with MiXCR. The data show 650,000 to 850,000 distinct CDR3 sequences, around 19% seen once. The CDR3 totals 14 residues. V was clipped by 4 bases and J by 10 bases, with 19 bases between them. Looked up from germline, CDR1 is LGHNA and CDR2 is YNFKEQ. J is TRBJ1-2 and V is TRBV4-2, with D tentatively TRBD1 (6 bases). Specimen: blood. The sequence was collected from a woman aged 50 to 60 with Graves' hyperthyroidism that later progressed to Graves' ophthalmopathy. The CDR3: CASSLEGDRIDYTF. In nucleotides, the CDR3 is TGTGCCAGCAGCCTTGAGGGGGATAGAATCGACTACACCTTC.